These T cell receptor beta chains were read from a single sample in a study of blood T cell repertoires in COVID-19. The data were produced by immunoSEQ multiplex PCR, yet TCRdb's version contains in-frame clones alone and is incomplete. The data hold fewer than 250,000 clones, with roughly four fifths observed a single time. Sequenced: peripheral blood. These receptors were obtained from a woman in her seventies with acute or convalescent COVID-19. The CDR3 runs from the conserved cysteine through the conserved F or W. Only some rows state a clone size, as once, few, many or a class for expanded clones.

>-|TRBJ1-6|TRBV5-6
CASSLLDRNSPLHF
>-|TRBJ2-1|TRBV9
CASSVNRGNEQFF
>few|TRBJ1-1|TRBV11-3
CASSSRLTPTEAFF
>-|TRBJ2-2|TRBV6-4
CASSGQGGTGELFF
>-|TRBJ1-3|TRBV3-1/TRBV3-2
CASSPTRGSGNTIYF
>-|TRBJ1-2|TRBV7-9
CASSLGNRGAYGYTF
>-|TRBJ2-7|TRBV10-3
CAIRDRPPSYEQYF
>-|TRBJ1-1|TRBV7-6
CASSFTGGRNTEAFF
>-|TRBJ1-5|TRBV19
CASSISGAEGNQPQHF
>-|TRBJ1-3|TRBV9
CASSVWGTGSSGNTIYF
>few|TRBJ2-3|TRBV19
CASRQDPSTDTQYF
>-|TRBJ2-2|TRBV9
CASSVVGQGAAGELFF
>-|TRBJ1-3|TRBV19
CASRDRSGNTIYF
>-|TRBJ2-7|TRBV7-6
CASSLRTGGSYEQYF
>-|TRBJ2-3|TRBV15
CATSRPSTDTQYF
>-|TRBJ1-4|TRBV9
CASSRVGLTTNEKLFF
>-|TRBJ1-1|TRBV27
CASSFREVNTEAFF
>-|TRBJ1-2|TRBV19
CATSMTVNYGYTF
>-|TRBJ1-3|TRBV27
CASSSYRGGNTIYF
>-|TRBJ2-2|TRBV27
CASRGYTGELFF
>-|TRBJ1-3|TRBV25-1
CASSALGVNGNTIYF
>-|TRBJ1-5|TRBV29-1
CSVATGFNQPQHF
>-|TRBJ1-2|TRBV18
CASSPTQGNYGYTF
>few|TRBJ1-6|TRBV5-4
CASSLWTGLWGSPLHF
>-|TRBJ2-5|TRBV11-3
CASSLSVQETQYF
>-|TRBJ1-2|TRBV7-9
CASSHNGWSVDYGYTF
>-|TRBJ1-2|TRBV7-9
CASSSTSDRGQTF
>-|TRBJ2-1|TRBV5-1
CASSLAAGQGRHEQFF
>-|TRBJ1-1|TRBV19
CATETGENTEAFF
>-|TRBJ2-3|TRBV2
CASEATHSTDTQYF
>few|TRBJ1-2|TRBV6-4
CASRVTGEDGYTF
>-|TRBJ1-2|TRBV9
CASSPQQEDYGYTF
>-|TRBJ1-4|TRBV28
CASSSRALNEKLFF
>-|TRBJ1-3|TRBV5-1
CASSPAGSSGNTIYF
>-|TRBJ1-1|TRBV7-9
CASRQDTGLEAFF
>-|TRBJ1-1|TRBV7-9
CASSLGTGGAFF
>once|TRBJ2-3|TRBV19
CASNLGGTDTQYF
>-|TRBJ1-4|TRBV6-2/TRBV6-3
CASSSAGDLNEKLFF
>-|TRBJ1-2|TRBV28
CASRITGVYGYTF
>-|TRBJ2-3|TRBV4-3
CASSQDGAGGTDTQYF
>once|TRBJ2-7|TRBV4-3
CASSQDLASSEQYF
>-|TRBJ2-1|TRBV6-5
CASSYGQGLNNEQFF
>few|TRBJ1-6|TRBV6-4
CASRHRGRNSPLHF
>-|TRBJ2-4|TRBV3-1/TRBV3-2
CASSGQGANIQYF
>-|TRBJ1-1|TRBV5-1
CASSSGTGWGTEAFF
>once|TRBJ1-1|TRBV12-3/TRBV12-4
CASSLHGTEAFF
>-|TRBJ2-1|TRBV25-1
CASRRTKEQFF
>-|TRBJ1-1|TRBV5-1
CASSRNGQAYTEAFF
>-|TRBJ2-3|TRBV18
CASSPRTGSLSTDTQYF
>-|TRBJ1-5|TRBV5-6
CASSWTGDIYQPQHF
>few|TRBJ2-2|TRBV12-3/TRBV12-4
CASSLGEAGELFF
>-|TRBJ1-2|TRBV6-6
CASSYDGTYGYTF
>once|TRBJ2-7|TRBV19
CASSTTSGGRTYEQYF
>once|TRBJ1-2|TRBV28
CASSLSARGGYGYTF
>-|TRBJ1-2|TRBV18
CASSLGQAYGYTF
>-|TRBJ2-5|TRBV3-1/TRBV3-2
CASSQDLLAAKEETQYF
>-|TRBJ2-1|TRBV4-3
CASSQAGNRRYEQFF